The 28 T cell receptor beta chains given below trace back to one sample, sequenced in a study of blood T cell repertoires in COVID-19. The table came from immunoSEQ multiplex PCR; TCRdb's copy has only in-frame clones and leaves some out. The sample has tens of thousands of clones; 87% are singletons. Material for sequencing was peripheral blood. The receptors derive from a man aged 25-45 years with acute or convalescent COVID-19.

V is TRBV19 and J is TRBJ1-1; the match to TRBD1 covers 8 bases. V gave up 5 bases and J gave up 4 bases; unmatched junction bases: 9. This CDR3 is built from 15 residues. Per germline, CDR1 LNHDA and CDR2 SQIVND (reference sequence). The CDR3: CASSSRTGWGTEAFF. The CDR3 region has the DNA TGTGCCAGTAGTTCGAGGACAGGGTGGGGCACTGAAGCTTTCTTT.

The chain uses TRBV3-1 (or the pseudogene TRBV3-2) and TRBJ2-7, with D tentatively TRBD1 (5 bases). There are 15 residues in the CDR3. CDR1 and CDR2 from the germline V gene are LGHDT and YNNKEL (reference sequence). The V end lost 1 base, the J end lost 4 bases, and 14 bases lay between the germline ends. DNA of the CDR3: TGTGCCAGCAGCCAAGTTCCAGGGATGGGTTACGAGCAGTACTTC. Protein sequence: CASSQVPGMGYEQYF.

J is TRBJ2-5 and V is TRBV2; 7 bases map to TRBD1. Germline V gene lookup returns CDR1 SNHLY and CDR2 FYNNEI. CDR3 length equals 15 residues. V shed 6 bases, J shed 1 base, and the junction held 8 bases outside the gene matches. CDR3 DNA sequence: TGTGCCAGCAGCGATCGACAGGGACCCCAAGAGACCCAGTACTTC. Translating it yields CASSDRQGPQETQYF.

The genes are TRBV2 and TRBJ2-5, with 12 nucleotides matching TRBD2. Germline V gene sequence: CDR1 SNHLY, CDR2 FYNNEI. This CDR3 is 16 amino acids long. The junction had 4 bases not matched to a gene; V was cut back by 5 bases and J by 0 bases. The CDR3 nucleotides are TGTGCCAGCAGTAGACTAGCGGGAGCCTACCAAGAGACCCAGTACTTC. This gives the protein CASSRLAGAYQETQYF.

V usage is TRBV15 and J usage is TRBJ2-2; D unresolved. This CDR3 is 12 amino acids long. Germline CDR1 LNHNV, CDR2 YYDKDF (reference sequence). The V end lost 8 bases, the J end lost 8 bases, and 12 bases lay between the germline ends. The CDR3 is CATSLRVGELFF. CDR3 sequence (DNA): TGTGCCACCTCACTTCGGGTGGGGGAGCTGTTTTTT.

J is TRBJ2-1 and V is TRBV9; 7 bases fit TRBD2. Unmatched junction bases numbered 10, after V lost 4 bases and J lost 6 bases. CDR3 length: 15 amino acids. Per germline, CDR1 SGDLS and CDR2 YYNGEE. This CDR3 is CASSPRESPFNEQFF. As DNA, the CDR3 is TGTGCCAGCAGCCCGCGGGAGAGTCCTTTCAATGAGCAGTTCTTC.

This chain connects TRBV25-1 to TRBJ1-3; D not resolved. Germline assignment: CDR1 MGHDK and CDR2 SYGVNS. V was trimmed by 3 bases and J by 2 bases, leaving 5 bases between them. The CDR3 sequence is 13 residues long. The DNA for the CDR3 is TGTGCCAGCAGTGACCGTCCTGGAAACACCATATATTTT. Its protein is CASSDRPGNTIYF.

V gene TRBV28 combines with J gene TRBJ1-1, with 8 bases that match TRBD1. V gave up 8 bases and J gave up 0 bases; unmatched junction bases: 14. The CDR3 has 17 amino acids. Germline V lookup: CDR1 MDHEN, CDR2 SYDVKM. The CDR3 bases are TGTGCCAGCGGGACGGACAGGGAAGGACTCATGAACACTGAAGCTTTCTTT. Protein sequence: CASGTDREGLMNTEAFF. Combining the CDR3 with reference TRBV28 and TRBJ1-1 gives the whole variable domain DVKVTQSSRYLVKRTGEKVFLECVQDMDHENMFWYRQDPGLGLRLIYFSYDVKMKEKGDIPEGYSVSREKKERFSLILESASTNQTSMYLCASGTDREGLMNTEAFFGQGTRLTVV.

The rearrangement uses TRBV13 and TRBJ2-1; D call uncertain. This CDR3 is built from 12 residues. Germline-derived CDR1 and CDR2 are PRHDT and FYEKMQ (reference sequence). Trimming shortened V by 2 bases and J by 3 bases, and 2 bases separated the two germline ends. CDR3 region: CASSLRYNEQFF. The CDR3 DNA is TGTGCCAGCAGCTTACGCTACAATGAGCAGTTCTTC.

The chain joins TRBV6-5 to TRBJ1-2; tentatively, D is TRBD1 (5 bases). Per the germline V gene, CDR1 is MNHEY and CDR2 is SVGAGI. CDR3 length: 12 amino acids. Trimming took off 5 bases at V and 4 bases at J, with 8 bases between the two ends. The CDR3 loop reads CASSPGVYGYTF. CDR3 DNA: TGTGCCAGCAGTCCGGGGGTCTATGGCTACACCTTC.

This chain joins TRBV4-1 and TRBJ2-3, with 8 bases matching TRBD1. Looked up from germline, CDR1 is MGHRA and CDR2 is YSYEKL. There are 15 residues in the CDR3. V shed 0 bases, J shed 7 bases, and the junction held 6 bases outside the gene matches. CDR3: CASSQERTGRNTQYF. The CDR3 region has the DNA TGCGCCAGCAGCCAAGAACGGACAGGGAGAAATACGCAGTATTTT.

The rearrangement links TRBV7-9 to TRBJ1-3; 10 bases match TRBD1. CDR1 is SEHNR and CDR2 is FQNEAQ in the germline V gene (reference sequence). The CDR3 extends over 14 amino acids. V was pared by 6 bases and J by 9 bases, with 8 bases of the junction left unmatched. CDR3 DNA sequence: TGTGCCAGCAGTTCGACAGGGGGCGCTAGCACCATATATTTT. Translation gives CASSSTGGASTIYF.

The rearrangement links TRBV6-4 to TRBJ1-4; 10 bases agree with TRBD1. The CDR3 covers 15 residues. The germline gives CDR1 MRHNA, CDR2 SNTAGT. V lost 1 base to trimming and J lost 13 bases; unmatched junction nucleotides: 9. This CDR3 reads CASSDLFPRDRGLFF. The DNA of the CDR3 is TGTGCCAGCAGTGACTTGTTCCCCCGGGACAGGGGACTGTTTTTT.

The chain has TRBV30 and TRBJ2-4; tentatively, D is TRBD2 (6 bases). Germline V gene sequence: CDR1 GTSNPN, CDR2 SVGIG (reference sequence). V dropped 0 bases and J dropped 1 base, with 7 bases sitting between them. This CDR3 contains 14 residues. For the CDR3, the DNA is TGTGCCTGGAGTGTAGGAGGGGCCAAAAACATTCAGTACTTC. The encoded protein is CAWSVGGAKNIQYF.

The chain uses TRBV19 and TRBJ2-2; D unresolved. Trimming stripped 3 bases from V and 4 bases from J, with 12 bases between. The germline V gene encodes CDR1 LNHDA and CDR2 SQIVND (reference sequence). This CDR3 contains 15 residues. CDR3 protein: CASSIGRPSTGELFF. In nucleotides, the CDR3 is TGTGCCAGTAGTATCGGCAGGCCCTCCACCGGGGAGCTGTTTTTT.

This chain uses TRBV28 with TRBJ1-5; D is possibly TRBD1 (5 bases). CDR3 length: 14 amino acids. Looked up from germline, CDR1 is MDHEN and CDR2 is SYDVKM. The V gene lost 6 bases and the J gene lost 7 bases, with 16 bases spanning the gap. The CDR3 nucleotides read TGTGCCAGCAGGCCCGGGGGGAGAAGGCAGCCCCAGCATTTT. Protein sequence: CASRPGGRRQPQHF.

The chain joins TRBV5-1 to TRBJ2-2, with D maybe TRBD2 (6 bases). V lost 0 bases to trimming and J lost 3 bases, with 9 bases between them. Germline V CDR1 and CDR2: SGHRS, YFSETQ. CDR3 length: 15 amino acids. The CDR3 here is CASSLGSGYTGELFF. The CDR3 nucleotides read TGCGCCAGCAGCTTGGGTAGCGGCTACACCGGGGAGCTGTTTTTT.

The V call is TRBV24-1, the J call TRBJ2-1; D is unclear. Germline-derived CDR1 and CDR2 are KGHDR and SFDVKD. CDR3 length equals 14 residues. The ends were cut back, 6 bases at V and 4 bases at J, with 12 bases in the middle. As DNA, the CDR3 is TGTGCCACCAGTTTCCAGAACGTTTACAATGAGCAGTTCTTC. Protein sequence: CATSFQNVYNEQFF.

The gene calls are TRBV11-2 and TRBJ1-2, with TRBD1 identical over 9 bases. V trimming: 7 bases; J trimming: 2 bases; junction bases outside the gene matches: 14. Germline CDR1 SGHAT, CDR2 FQNNGV. CDR3 length: 17 amino acids. CDR3 coding DNA: TGTGCCAGCACCAGGTCCCCGGGACAGGGACGAAACTATGGCTACACCTTC. Amino acids: CASTRSPGQGRNYGYTF.

CDR3 sequence: CAWSSWGSYQGPGNTIYF. DNA of the CDR3: TGTGCCTGGAGTAGTTGGGGCTCGTACCAGGGGCCTGGAAACACCATATATTTT. The gene calls are TRBV30 and TRBJ1-3; tentative D call: TRBD1 (6 bases). Germline loops: CDR1 GTSNPN, CDR2 SVGIG (reference sequence). V shed 2 bases and J shed 2 bases, with 22 bases lying between them. The CDR3 length is 18 residues.

The chain couples TRBV24-1 to TRBJ2-5; 8 positions match TRBD1. V shed 7 bases and J 2 bases; nucleotides not matched to a gene: 2. CDR3 size: 13 residues. From germline, CDR1 is KGHDR and CDR2 SFDVKD. CDR3 in DNA: TGTGCCACCAGAAGGACAGGGCAAGAGACCCAGTACTTC. Residues: CATRRTGQETQYF.

The V call is TRBV6-5, the J call TRBJ1-5; TRBD1 matches 7 bases. With V trimmed by 10 bases and J by 6 bases, 12 bases remained unmatched. The CDR3 runs 14 residues. Germline CDR1 reads MNHEY; CDR2 reads SVGAGI. CDR3 nucleotides: TGTGCCATCAACAGACAGGGTAGGGGTCAGCCCCAGCATTTT. It yields the protein CAINRQGRGQPQHF.

The chain carries TRBV4-1 and TRBJ1-4; TRBD1 agrees at 8 bases. CDR3 length: 15 amino acids. With V trimmed by 0 bases and J by 6 bases, 3 bases remained unmatched. Germline CDR1 and CDR2: MGHRA and YSYEKL. The CDR3 sequence is CASSQDEDRDEKLFF. In DNA form, the CDR3 reads TGCGCCAGCAGCCAAGATGAGGACAGGGATGAAAAACTGTTTTTT.

The V and J genes are TRBV7-9 and TRBJ2-3; D is possibly TRBD1 (6 bases). Germline-derived CDR1 and CDR2 are SEHNR and FQNEAQ (reference sequence). There are 13 residues in the CDR3. Trimming took 2 bases from V and 14 from J, leaving 17 bases between them. CDR3 sequence (DNA): TGTGCCAGCAGCTTATCCCAGGGACATCTTCGGTATTTT. Amino acids: CASSLSQGHLRYF.

The V gene is TRBV4-3, the J gene TRBJ1-2; D remains unclear. The CDR3 extends over 13 amino acids. CDR1 and CDR2 (germline): LGHNA, YSLEER. With 4 bases removed from V and 7 bases from J, the gap between germline ends came to 13 bases. The CDR3 is CASSRAGISGYTF. In DNA form, the CDR3 reads TGCGCCAGCAGCCGGGCGGGGATTAGTGGCTACACCTTC.

The genes are TRBV7-8 and TRBJ2-1, with TRBD1 matching 7 bases. The CDR3 loop spans 17 amino acids. In germline, CDR1 is SGHVS, CDR2 FQNEAQ. V lost 5 bases and J lost 0; bases outside the gene matches: 10. CDR3 protein: CASSLRQGRFSYNEQFF. For the CDR3, the DNA is TGTGCCAGCAGCCTAAGACAGGGTCGTTTCTCCTACAATGAGCAGTTCTTC.

The gene calls are TRBV3-1 (or the pseudogene TRBV3-2) and TRBJ2-7, with 7 bases identical to TRBD2. The ends lost 0 bases at V and 3 bases at J; junction bases unmatched: 5. The CDR3 is made up of 15 amino acids. Germline V CDR1 and CDR2: LGHDT, YNNKEL (reference sequence). CDR3: CASSQDSRGSYEQYF. DNA for the CDR3: TGTGCCAGCAGCCAAGATTCGCGGGGGAGCTACGAGCAGTACTTC.

The chain recombines TRBV3-1 (or the pseudogene TRBV3-2) with TRBJ2-7; 10 nucleotides line up with TRBD2. V trimming: 1 base; J trimming: 4 bases; junction bases outside the gene matches: 4. The CDR3 is 15 amino acids. Germline assignment: CDR1 LGHDT and CDR2 YNNKEL (reference sequence). The DNA of the CDR3 is TGTGCCAGCAGCCAAGTACTAGCGGGACCTTACGAGCAGTACTTC. It yields the protein CASSQVLAGPYEQYF.